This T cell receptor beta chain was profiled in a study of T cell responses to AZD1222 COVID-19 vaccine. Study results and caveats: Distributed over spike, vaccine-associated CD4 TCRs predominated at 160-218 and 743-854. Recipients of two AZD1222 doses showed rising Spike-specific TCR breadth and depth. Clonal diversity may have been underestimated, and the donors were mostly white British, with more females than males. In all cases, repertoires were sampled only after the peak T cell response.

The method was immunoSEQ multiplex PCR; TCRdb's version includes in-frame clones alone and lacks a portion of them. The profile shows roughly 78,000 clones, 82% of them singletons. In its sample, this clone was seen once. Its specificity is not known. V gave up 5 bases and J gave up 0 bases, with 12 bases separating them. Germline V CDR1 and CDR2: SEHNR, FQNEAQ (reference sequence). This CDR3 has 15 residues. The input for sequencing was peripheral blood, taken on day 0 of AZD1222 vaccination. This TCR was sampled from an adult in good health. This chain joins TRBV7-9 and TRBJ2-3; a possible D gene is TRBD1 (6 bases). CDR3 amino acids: CASSQTGVSTDTQYF. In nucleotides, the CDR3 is TGTGCCAGCAGCCAGACAGGTGTCAGCACAGATACGCAGTATTTT.